The 16 T cell receptor beta chains reported below all come from one sample, sequenced in a study of blood T cell repertoires in COVID-19. Only in-frame clones appear in the TCRdb table, and some are missing; sequencing was by immunoSEQ multiplex PCR. This table has 95,000 to 150,000 clones, roughly four fifths appearing once. Sequencing was performed on peripheral blood. Every receptor here comes from a man in his thirties or forties with COVID-19, enrolled during active disease.

This rearrangement joins TRBV6-5 to TRBJ1-5; D perhaps matches TRBD1 (5 bases). This CDR3 region has 11 residues. In germline, CDR1 is MNHEY, CDR2 SVGAGI. V was trimmed by 11 bases and J by 2 bases, leaving 7 bases between them. CDR3 in amino acids: CAAGGNQPQHF. CDR3 DNA sequence: TGTGCCGCGGGGGGCAATCAGCCCCAGCATTTT.

This clone was detected once. The chain carries TRBV5-8 and TRBJ1-5; TRBD1 is a possible D gene (5 bases). CDR1 and CDR2 from the germline V gene are SGHTS and YDEGEE. There are 12 residues in the CDR3. With 6 bases removed from V and 9 bases from J, the gap between germline ends came to 13 bases. The chain's CDR3 is CASIMGPRPQHF. The CDR3 DNA is TGTGCCAGCATTATGGGGCCCCGGCCCCAGCATTTT. The full variable domain, its missing parts supplied by reference TRBV5-8 and TRBJ1-5, is EAGVTQSPTHLIKTRGQQATLRCSPISGHTSVYWYQQALGLGLQFLLWYDEGEERNRGNFPPRFSGRQFPNYSSELNVNALELEDSALYLCASIMGPRPQHFGDGTRLSIL.

The V gene is TRBV27, the J gene TRBJ2-1; 7 nucleotides align to TRBD2. This CDR3 contains 16 residues. Looked up from germline, CDR1 is MNHEY and CDR2 is SMNVEV (reference sequence). The V gene end was trimmed by 1 base and the J gene end by 0 bases; junction bases not matched to a gene: 3. CDR3 sequence: CASSLWGGSSYNEQFF. For the CDR3, the DNA is TGTGCCAGCAGTTTATGGGGGGGGAGCTCCTACAATGAGCAGTTCTTC.

The chain employs TRBV7-6 and TRBJ2-5; D possibly corresponds to TRBD2 (7 bases). With 1 base removed from V and 5 bases from J, the gap between germline ends came to 17 bases. Germline loops: CDR1 SGHVS, CDR2 FNYEAQ. The CDR3 has 16 residues. In nucleotides, the CDR3 is TGTGCCAGCAGCTTAGGCGGGGGCAGGTCTTGGGAGACCCAGTACTTC. It codes for CASSLGGGRSWETQYF.

The gene calls are TRBV6-5 and TRBJ2-1; a possible D gene is TRBD2 (7 bases). Germline assignment: CDR1 MNHEY and CDR2 SVGAGI. Trimming shortened V by 2 bases and J by 10 bases, and 15 bases separated the two germline ends. The CDR3 is made up of 14 amino acids. CDR3 protein: CASSYLQGGGEQFF. CDR3 sequence (DNA): TGTGCCAGCAGTTACCTTCAAGGCGGGGGCGAGCAGTTCTTC.

The V gene is TRBV24-1, the J gene TRBJ2-2; D is possibly TRBD1 (5 bases). The V gene's germline CDR1 is KGHDR and CDR2 SFDVKD. Trimming took off 1 base at V and 3 bases at J, with 11 bases between the two ends. This CDR3 contains 16 residues. CDR3 residues: CATSDFGASDTGELFF. Here the CDR3 DNA reads TGTGCCACCAGTGATTTTGGGGCCTCAGACACCGGGGAGCTGTTTTTT.

J is TRBJ2-7 and V is TRBV11-2; TRBD1 is a possible D gene (6 bases). Between the trimmed V and J ends, which lost 4 bases and 2 bases, there was a span of 18 bases. Germline CDR1 reads SGHAT; CDR2 reads FQNNGV. This CDR3 is built from 16 residues. The CDR3 loop reads CASSSGVGSETYEQYF. The DNA for the CDR3 is TGTGCCAGCAGCTCAGGGGTCGGTAGCGAGACCTACGAGCAGTACTTC.

This chain connects TRBV11-2 to TRBJ2-3; 12 bases are a match to TRBD1. Germline assignment: CDR1 SGHAT and CDR2 FQNNGV. V lost 5 bases to trimming and J lost 5 bases; unmatched junction nucleotides: 5. There are 15 residues in the CDR3. The CDR3 protein is CASSPGTGGEDTQYF. CDR3 bases: TGTGCCAGCAGCCCCGGGACAGGGGGCGAAGATACGCAGTATTTT.

Written as DNA, the CDR3 is TGTGCCAGTAGTATTCGTGGAGCGGCCCCGGATACGCAGTATTTT. It encodes CASSIRGAAPDTQYF. This chain uses TRBV19 with TRBJ2-3; the D gene is possibly TRBD2 (5 bases). The CDR3 totals 15 residues. V lost 3 bases, J lost 6 bases, and 16 bases lay in between. Germline values: CDR1 LNHDA, CDR2 SQIVND (reference sequence).

This sequence joins TRBV6-5 and TRBJ1-5; D is possibly TRBD1 (5 bases). The V gene lost 8 bases and the J gene lost 4 bases, with 15 bases spanning the gap. CDR3 length: 14 residues. The germline V gene has CDR1 MNHEY and CDR2 SVGAGI. In DNA, the CDR3 is TGTGCCAGCGCTCTCTCCCCAGGGAATCAGCCCCAGCATTTT. It specifies CASALSPGNQPQHF.

This chain joins TRBV6-5 and TRBJ2-1; 8 bases are a match to TRBD1. CDR3 size: 15 residues. With V trimmed by 7 bases and J by 5 bases, 10 bases remained unmatched. Germline lookup yields CDR1 MNHEY and CDR2 SVGAGI. The CDR3 is CASIEGTGLHNEQFF. The CDR3 DNA follows: TGTGCCAGCATCGAAGGGACAGGTCTCCACAATGAGCAGTTCTTC.

The chain has TRBV6-5 and TRBJ2-3, with 10 bases lining up with TRBD2. From germline, CDR1 is MNHEY and CDR2 SVGAGI. The CDR3 has 16 amino acids. Trimming at V came to 0 bases and at J to 1 base, leaving 1 base not matched to a gene. CDR3 sequence: CASSYSGTSGTDTQYF. The CDR3 coding sequence is TGTGCCAGCAGTTACTCCGGGACTAGCGGCACAGATACGCAGTATTTT.

The chain has TRBV7-6 and TRBJ2-5; 11 positions agree with TRBD2. The germline V gene has CDR1 SGHVS and CDR2 FNYEAQ. The junction had 15 bases not matched to a gene; V was cut back by 5 bases and J by 4 bases. The CDR3 has 18 residues. The CDR3 loop reads CASSQGLAVLRGGETQYF. CDR3 in DNA: TGTGCCAGCAGCCAGGGACTAGCGGTTCTCCGTGGAGGAGAGACCCAGTACTTC.

The chain couples TRBV7-2 to TRBJ2-7; D possibly corresponds to TRBD2 (6 bases). V was pared by 1 base and J by 3 bases, with 10 bases between. Germline V gives CDR1 SGHTA, CDR2 FQGNSA. The CDR3 consists of 14 residues. The CDR3 protein is CASSLGLASYEQYF. In DNA, the CDR3 is TGTGCCAGCAGCTTAGGCCTAGCGAGCTACGAGCAGTACTTC.

This clone was seen a handful of times. The chain carries TRBV28 and TRBJ2-4; TRBD2 aligns across 15 bases. Germline CDR1 is MDHEN and CDR2 is SYDVKM. V lost 8 bases and J lost 0; bases outside the gene matches: 5. CDR3 size: 17 residues. The CDR3 DNA is TGTGCCAGCGCGGGACTAGCGGGGGGACTAGCCAAAAACATTCAGTACTTC. Residues: CASAGLAGGLAKNIQYF.

This clone showed up just once. The chain is built from TRBV7-8 and TRBJ1-1; D remains unclear. The CDR3 length is 16 residues. In germline, CDR1 is SGHVS, CDR2 FQNEAQ. The V end lost 5 bases, the J end lost 0 bases, and 16 bases lay between the germline ends. The CDR3 sequence is CASSAYLPIMNTEAFF. Here the CDR3 DNA reads TGTGCCAGCAGCGCCTACCTCCCCATTATGAACACTGAAGCTTTCTTT.